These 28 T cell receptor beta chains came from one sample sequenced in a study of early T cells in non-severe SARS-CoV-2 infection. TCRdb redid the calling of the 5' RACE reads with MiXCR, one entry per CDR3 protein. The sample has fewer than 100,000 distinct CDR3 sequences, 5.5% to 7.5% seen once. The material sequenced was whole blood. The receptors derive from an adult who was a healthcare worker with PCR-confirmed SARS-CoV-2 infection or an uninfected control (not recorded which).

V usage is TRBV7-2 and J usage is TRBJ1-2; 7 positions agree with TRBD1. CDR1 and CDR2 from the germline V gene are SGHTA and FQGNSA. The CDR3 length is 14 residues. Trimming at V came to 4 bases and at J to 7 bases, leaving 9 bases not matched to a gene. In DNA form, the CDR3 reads TGTGCCAGCAGCTCGCCCACAGGGGAGGCTGGCTACACCTTC. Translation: CASSSPTGEAGYTF.

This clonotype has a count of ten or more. The CDR3, as DNA: TGTGCCAGCAGCCAAGGCAGGTCGCCCGGGGCCAACGTCCTGACTTTC. Its translation is CASSQGRSPGANVLTF. This rearrangement joins TRBV14 to TRBJ2-6, with no clear D. CDR1 is SGHDN and CDR2 is FVKESK in the germline V gene. The CDR3 is made up of 16 amino acids. Trimming left V 1 base short and J 4 bases short, with 11 bases between.

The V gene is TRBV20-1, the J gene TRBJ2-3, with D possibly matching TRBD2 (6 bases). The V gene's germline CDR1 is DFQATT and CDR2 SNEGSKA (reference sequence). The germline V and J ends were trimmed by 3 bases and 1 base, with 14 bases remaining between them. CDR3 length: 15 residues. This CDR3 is CSASFREYGTDTQYF. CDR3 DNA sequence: TGCAGTGCTAGTTTCCGGGAGTACGGCACAGATACGCAGTATTTT.

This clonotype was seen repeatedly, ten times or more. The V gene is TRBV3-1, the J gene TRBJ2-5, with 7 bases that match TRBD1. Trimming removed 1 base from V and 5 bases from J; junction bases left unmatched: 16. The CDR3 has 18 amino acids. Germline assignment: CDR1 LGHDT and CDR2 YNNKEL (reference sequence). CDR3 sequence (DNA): TGTGCCAGCAGCCAAGCCACAGGGGTACGGGCTAGGCGCGAGACCCAGTACTTC. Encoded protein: CASSQATGVRARRETQYF.

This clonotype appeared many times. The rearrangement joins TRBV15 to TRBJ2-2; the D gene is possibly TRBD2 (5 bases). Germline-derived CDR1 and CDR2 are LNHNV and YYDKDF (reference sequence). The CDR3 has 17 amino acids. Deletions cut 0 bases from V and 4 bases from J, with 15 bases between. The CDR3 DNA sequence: TGTGCCACCAGCAGAGATTCCCCGGGTGCGGGCACCGGGGAGCTGTTTTTT. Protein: CATSRDSPGAGTGELFF.

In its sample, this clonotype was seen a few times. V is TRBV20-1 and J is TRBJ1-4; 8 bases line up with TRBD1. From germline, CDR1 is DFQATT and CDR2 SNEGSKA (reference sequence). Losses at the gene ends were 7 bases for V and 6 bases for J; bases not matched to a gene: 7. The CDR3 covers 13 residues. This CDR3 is CSVPGQADEKLFF. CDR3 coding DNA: TGCAGTGTCCCGGGACAGGCGGATGAAAAACTGTTTTTT.

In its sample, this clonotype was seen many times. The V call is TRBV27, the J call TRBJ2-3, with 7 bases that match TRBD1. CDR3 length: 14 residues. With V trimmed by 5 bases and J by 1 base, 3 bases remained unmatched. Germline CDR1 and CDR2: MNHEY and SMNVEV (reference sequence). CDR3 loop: CASSIGTGTDTQYF. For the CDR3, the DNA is TGTGCCAGCAGTATCGGGACAGGCACAGATACGCAGTATTTT.

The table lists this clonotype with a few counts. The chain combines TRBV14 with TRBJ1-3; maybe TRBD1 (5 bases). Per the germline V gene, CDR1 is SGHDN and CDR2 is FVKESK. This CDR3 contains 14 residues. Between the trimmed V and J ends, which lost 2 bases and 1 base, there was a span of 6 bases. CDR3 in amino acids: CASSQQGSGNTIYF. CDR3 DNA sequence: TGTGCCAGCAGCCAACAGGGATCTGGAAACACCATATATTTT.

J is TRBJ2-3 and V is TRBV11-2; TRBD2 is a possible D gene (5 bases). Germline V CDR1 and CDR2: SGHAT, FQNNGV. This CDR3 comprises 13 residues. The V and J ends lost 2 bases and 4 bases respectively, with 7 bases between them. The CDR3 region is CASSLPAADTQYF. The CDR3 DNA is TGTGCCAGCAGCTTACCAGCGGCAGATACGCAGTATTTT.

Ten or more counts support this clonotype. The CDR3 sequence: CASSSGSWGTDTQYF. The CDR3 DNA is TGTGCCAGCAGTTCGGGCTCATGGGGCACAGATACGCAGTATTTT. The chain employs TRBV27 and TRBJ2-3; D unresolved. Deletions cut 4 bases from V and 1 base from J, with 12 bases between. Per germline, CDR1 MNHEY and CDR2 SMNVEV (reference sequence). The CDR3 is 15 residues long.

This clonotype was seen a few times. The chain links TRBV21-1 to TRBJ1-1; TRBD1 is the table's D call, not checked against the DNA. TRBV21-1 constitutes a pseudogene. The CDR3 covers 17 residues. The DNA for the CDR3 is TGTGCCAGCAGCAAAGGGGTACCGGGACCGATGAACACTGAAGCTTTCTTT. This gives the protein CASSKGVPGPMNTEAFF.

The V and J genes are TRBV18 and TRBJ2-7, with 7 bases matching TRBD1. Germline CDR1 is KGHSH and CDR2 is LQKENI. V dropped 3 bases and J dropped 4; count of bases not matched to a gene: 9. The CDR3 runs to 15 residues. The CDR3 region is CASSPPGQSPYEQYF. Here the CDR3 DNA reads TGTGCCAGCTCACCCCCGGGACAGTCCCCTTACGAGCAGTACTTC. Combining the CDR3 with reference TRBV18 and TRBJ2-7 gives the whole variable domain NAGVMQNPRHLVRRRGQEARLRCSPMKGHSHVYWYRQLPEEGLKFMVYLQKENIIDESGMPKERFSAEFPKEGPSILRIQQVVRGDSAAYFCASSPPGQSPYEQYFGPGTRLTVT.

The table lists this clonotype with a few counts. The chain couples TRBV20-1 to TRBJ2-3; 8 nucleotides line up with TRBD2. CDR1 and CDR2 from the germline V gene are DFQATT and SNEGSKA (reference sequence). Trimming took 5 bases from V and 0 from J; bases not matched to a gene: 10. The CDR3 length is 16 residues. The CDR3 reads CSALSGGRLSTDTQYF. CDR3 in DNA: TGCAGTGCTCTAAGCGGCGGGAGGTTAAGCACAGATACGCAGTATTTT.

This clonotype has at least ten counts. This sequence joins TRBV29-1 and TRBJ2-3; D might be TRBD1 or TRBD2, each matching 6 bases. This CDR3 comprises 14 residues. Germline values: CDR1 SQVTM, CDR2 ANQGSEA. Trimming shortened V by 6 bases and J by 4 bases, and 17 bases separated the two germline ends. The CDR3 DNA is TGCAGCGTCGGTAGTTCCGGGGGCCCAGATACGCAGTATTTT. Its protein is CSVGSSGGPDTQYF.

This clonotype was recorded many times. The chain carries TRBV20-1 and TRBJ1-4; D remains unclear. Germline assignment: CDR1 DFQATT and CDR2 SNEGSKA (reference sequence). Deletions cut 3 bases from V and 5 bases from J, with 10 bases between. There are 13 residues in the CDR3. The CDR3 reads CSASSAANEKLFF. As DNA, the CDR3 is TGCAGTGCTAGTTCGGCAGCAAATGAAAAACTGTTTTTT.

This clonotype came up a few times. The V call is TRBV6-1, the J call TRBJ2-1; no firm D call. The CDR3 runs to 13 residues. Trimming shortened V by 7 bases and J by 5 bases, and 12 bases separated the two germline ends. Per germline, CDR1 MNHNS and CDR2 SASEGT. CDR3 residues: CASIFPPNNEQFF. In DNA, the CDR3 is TGTGCCAGCATTTTCCCTCCCAACAATGAGCAGTTCTTC.

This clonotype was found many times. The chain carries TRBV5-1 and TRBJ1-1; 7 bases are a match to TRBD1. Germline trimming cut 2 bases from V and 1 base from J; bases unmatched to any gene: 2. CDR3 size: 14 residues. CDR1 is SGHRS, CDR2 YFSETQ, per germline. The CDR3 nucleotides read TGCGCCAGCAGCTTTACAGGGGCGAACACTGAAGCTTTCTTT. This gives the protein CASSFTGANTEAFF. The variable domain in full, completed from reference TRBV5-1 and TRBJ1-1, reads KAGVTQTPRYLIKTRGQQVTLSCSPISGHRSVSWYQQTPGQGLQFLFEYFSETQRNKGNFPGRFSGRQFSNSRSEMNVSTLELGDSALYLCASSFTGANTEAFFGQGTRLTVV.

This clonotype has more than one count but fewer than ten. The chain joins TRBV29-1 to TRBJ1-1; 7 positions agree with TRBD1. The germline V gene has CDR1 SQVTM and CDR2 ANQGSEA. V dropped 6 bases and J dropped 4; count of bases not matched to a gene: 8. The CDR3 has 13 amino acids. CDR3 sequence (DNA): TGCAGCGTACGGACAGGTGGCGGCACTGAAGCTTTCTTT. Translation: CSVRTGGGTEAFF.

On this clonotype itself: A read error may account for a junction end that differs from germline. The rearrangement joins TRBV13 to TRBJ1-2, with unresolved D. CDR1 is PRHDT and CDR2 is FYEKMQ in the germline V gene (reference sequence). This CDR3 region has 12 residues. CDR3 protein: CASSPEGGNVSF. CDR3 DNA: TGTGCCAGCAGCCCCGAGGGCGGGAACGTCTCCTTC.

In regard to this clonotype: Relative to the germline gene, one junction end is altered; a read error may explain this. The CDR3 sequence is CASSPPARGRESWAF. Here the CDR3 DNA reads TGTGCCAGCTCACCACCAGCCCGCGGACGGGAATCCTGGGCGTTT. The chain carries TRBV18 and TRBJ1-1; D gene unclear. Germline CDR1 reads KGHSH; CDR2 reads LQKENI. The CDR3 consists of 15 residues.

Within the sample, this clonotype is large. The CDR3 sequence: CATSIGTSGRDGEQFF. Written as DNA, the CDR3 is TGTGCCACCAGCATTGGGACTAGCGGGAGGGACGGTGAGCAGTTCTTC. The gene calls are TRBV15 and TRBJ2-1; TRBD2 agrees at 16 bases. V was pared by 4 bases and J by 9 bases, with 6 bases of the junction left unmatched. The CDR3 is 16 amino acids. CDR1 is LNHNV, CDR2 YYDKDF, per germline (reference sequence).

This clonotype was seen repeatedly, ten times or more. CDR3 region: CASSNGREPNYGYTF. The CDR3 DNA sequence: TGTGCCAGCTCGAATGGACGGGAGCCCAACTATGGCTACACCTTC. V is TRBV6-2 or TRBV6-3 and J is TRBJ1-2; the D is unclear. V was trimmed by 8 bases and J by 2 bases, leaving 18 bases between them. The CDR3 runs 15 residues. The V gene's germline CDR1 is MNHEY and CDR2 SVGEGT.

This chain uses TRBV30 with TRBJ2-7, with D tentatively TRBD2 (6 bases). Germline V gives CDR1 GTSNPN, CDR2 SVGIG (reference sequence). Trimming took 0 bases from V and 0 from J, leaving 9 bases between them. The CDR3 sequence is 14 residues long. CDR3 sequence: CAWSVFGSSYEQYF. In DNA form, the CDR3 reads TGTGCCTGGAGTGTATTCGGGAGCTCCTACGAGCAGTACTTC.

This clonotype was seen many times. CDR3 bases: TGTGCTAGTGGTTTGGTAGCGGGAGGGTCCACTGAAGCTTTCTTT. It yields the protein CASGLVAGGSTEAFF. The chain joins TRBV12-5 to TRBJ1-1; D uncertain. V dropped 0 bases and J dropped 4 bases, with 12 bases sitting between them. CDR3 length equals 15 residues. Germline loops: CDR1 LGHNT, CDR2 FRNRAP.

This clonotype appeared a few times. The CDR3: CASSQDSSGIYNEQFF. Written as DNA, the CDR3 is TGCGCCAGCAGCCAAGATTCTAGCGGGATCTACAATGAGCAGTTCTTC. The gene calls are TRBV4-3 and TRBJ2-1, with 9 bases lining up with TRBD2. Germline V gene sequence: CDR1 LGHNA, CDR2 YSLEER. The V gene end was trimmed by 0 bases and the J gene end by 3 bases; junction bases not matched to a gene: 3. The length of the CDR3 is 16 residues.

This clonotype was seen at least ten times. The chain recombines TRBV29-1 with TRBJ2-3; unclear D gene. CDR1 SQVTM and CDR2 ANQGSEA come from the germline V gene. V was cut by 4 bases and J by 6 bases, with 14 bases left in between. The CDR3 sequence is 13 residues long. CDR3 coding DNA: TGCAGCGTTGTGTCCACCTCTAGTGATACGCAGTATTTT. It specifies CSVVSTSSDTQYF.

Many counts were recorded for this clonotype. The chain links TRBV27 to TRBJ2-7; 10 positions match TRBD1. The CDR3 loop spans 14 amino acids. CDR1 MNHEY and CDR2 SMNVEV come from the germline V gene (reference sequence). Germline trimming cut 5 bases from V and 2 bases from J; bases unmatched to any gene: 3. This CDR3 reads CASSTGQGPYEQYF. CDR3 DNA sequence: TGTGCCAGCAGTACGGGACAGGGGCCCTACGAGCAGTACTTC.

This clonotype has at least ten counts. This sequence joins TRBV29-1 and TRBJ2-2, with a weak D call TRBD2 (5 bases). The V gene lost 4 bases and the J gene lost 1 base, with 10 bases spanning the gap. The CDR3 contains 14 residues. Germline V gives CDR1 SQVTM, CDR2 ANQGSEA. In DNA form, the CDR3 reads TGCAGCGTTGGGTGGAGGATGAACACCGGGGAGCTGTTTTTT. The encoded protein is CSVGWRMNTGELFF.